The present TCR beta chain was sequenced within a study of blood T cell repertoires in COVID-19. At the level of the study: Recovered Cohort 3 donors showed two negative PCRs, clearance, or symptom resolution. Specimens from acute and convalescent COVID-19 originated in the United States, Italy and Spain.

Participant ages covered roughly 18 to 90 years across approximately 25 US areas. Clinical histories supplied by participants themselves formed the basis of cohort assignment. TCRdb's table, derived via immunoSEQ multiplex PCR, lists solely in-frame clones and lacks some. Here the sample spans about 190,000 clones, approximately 86% being singletons. The germline gives CDR1 SEHNR, CDR2 FQNEAQ (reference sequence). The CDR3 consists of 14 residues. Trimming took 0 bases from V and 3 from J, leaving 6 bases between them. The rearrangement links TRBV7-9 to TRBJ1-5; D is possibly TRBD1 (6 bases). This clonotype was obtained from a woman aged 40 to 50 in a cohort exposed to, infected with or recovered from COVID-19 (not recorded which). The sequenced material came from PBMCs or T cells enriched from blood (not recorded which). The CDR3 loop is CASSLAGANQPQHF. DNA for the CDR3: TGTGCCAGCAGCTTAGCGGGGGCCAATCAGCCCCAGCATTTT.